This T cell receptor (beta chain) was sequenced for a study of B cell selection in AIRE deficiency. The junction had 8 bases not matched to a gene; V was cut back by 5 bases and J by 7 bases. This CDR3 comprises 13 residues. The germline gives CDR1 SGHVS, CDR2 FNYEAQ. The study, taken as a whole, reports: CDR3s were shorter in shared Treg sequences, reflecting few non-templated nucleotide insertions. AIRE-deficient Tconv and Treg repertoires matched healthy donors in TCRBV, CDR3 length, diversity. Roughly 29% of healthy-donor shared Treg TCRbeta sequences appeared in patient Tconv cells.

For this clone: The antigen remains unidentified.

Libraries were prepared by immunoSEQ multiplex PCR; TCRdb keeps only in-frame clonotypes and omits some of them. The table records over 20,000 clones, about 92% of them present only once. The regulatory T cell sort gate was CD4+CD25hiCD127low/negative. The J gene is TRBJ2-7, the V gene TRBV7-6, with 7 bases that match TRBD2. This receptor was identified in a human donor in good health. The specimen was CD4+CD25+ Tregs sorted from PBMCs. The CDR3 DNA reads as TGTGCCAGCAGCCCCGGACTAGTGAGGGAGCAGTACTTC. Protein: CASSPGLVREQYF.